This TCR beta chain was sequenced for a study of shared clonotypes between healthy human individuals. This clone showed up just a few times. At a deep level, the assay was run. For each subset, genomic DNA was distributed in equal portions over several immunoSEQ plates. Among the unsorted PBMC samples, replicate PCRs used about 310 ng DNA, 30,000 to 35,000 T cell genomes. Some clones are missing from TCRdb's copy, which holds only in-frame ones; the method was immunoSEQ multiplex PCR. The table has about 490,000 clones, around 73% seen once. V lost 0 bases and J 6 bases, leaving 11 bases between the germline ends. The CDR3 has 15 amino acids. Germline V CDR1 and CDR2: LGHNA, YNFKEQ. In unsorted samples, genomic DNA was obtained using approximately 81 million PBMCs.

The sample consisted of PBMCs. The gene calls are TRBV4-2 and TRBJ2-2; weak D call: TRBD2 (6 bases). The origin of this receptor is a woman between 35 and 50 years old in good health. Some clones in this sample may be carry-over from other donors' samples. The chain's CDR3 is CASSQDSGDPGELFF. CDR3 coding DNA: TGTGCCAGCAGCCAAGATTCGGGGGACCCCGGGGAGCTGTTTTTT.